This record covers a single TCR beta chain. This entry comes from a study of blood T cell repertoires in COVID-19. Across the study: From the United States, Italy and Spain came samples of acute and convalescent COVID-19.

V shed 0 bases and J shed 5 bases, with 13 bases lying between them. The CDR3 covers 15 residues. Germline V lookup: CDR1 MGHRA, CDR2 YSYEKL. Original processing methods: It was from reference gene primer amplification that nucleated cell counts were estimated. Produced via immunoSEQ multiplex PCR; TCRdb's table is partial and in-frame only. Clone size and V and J calls were adopted from that table, with D and trimming inferred from the DNA. The table lists some 240,000 clones, around 80% of them singletons. The rearrangement uses TRBV4-1 and TRBJ1-1, with unresolved D. Sequenced: peripheral blood. The TCR originated in a human donor in a cohort sampled during active COVID-19. The DNA for the CDR3 is TGCGCCAGCAGCCAAGATTGGGCCTTTCGGACTGAAGCTTTCTTT. It is translated as CASSQDWAFRTEAFF.